This T cell receptor beta chain was observed in a study of blood T cell repertoires in COVID-19. Across the whole study: Researchers got acute and convalescent COVID-19 samples from the United States, Italy and Spain. From T cells, B-cell-depleted T cells, or PBMCs came the material, which was cDNA or gDNA.

Study processing details: How many nucleated cells were present was estimated from reference gene primer amplification. Clones were sequenced by immunoSEQ multiplex PCR, and TCRdb holds only the in-frame ones, with some missing. The V and J calls and the clone size are those of that table, but D and trimming were determined from the DNA. The profile shows around 270,000 clones, about 87% of them singletons. The V gene lost 3 bases and the J gene lost 5 bases, with 8 bases spanning the gap. The CDR3 has 14 amino acids. Germline CDR1 LNHNV, CDR2 YYDKDF (reference sequence). The chain recombines TRBV15 with TRBJ1-6, with a weak D call TRBD1 (5 bases). The sequenced sample was peripheral blood. The TCR comes from a woman aged 45 to 65 with acute or convalescent COVID-19. The DNA for the CDR3 is TGTGCCACCAGCAGGGCCAGGGATAATTCACCCCTCCACTTT. This codes for CATSRARDNSPLHF.